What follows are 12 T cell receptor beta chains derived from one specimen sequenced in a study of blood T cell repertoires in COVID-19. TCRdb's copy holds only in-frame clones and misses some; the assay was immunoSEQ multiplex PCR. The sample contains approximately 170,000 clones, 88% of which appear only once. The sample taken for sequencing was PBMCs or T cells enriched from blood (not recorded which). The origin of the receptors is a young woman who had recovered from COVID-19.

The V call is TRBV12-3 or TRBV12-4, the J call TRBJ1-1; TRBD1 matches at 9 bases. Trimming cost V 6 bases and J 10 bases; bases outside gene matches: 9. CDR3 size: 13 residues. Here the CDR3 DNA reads TGTGCCAGCAGAGCAACAGGGGGCGGGTTAGCTTTCTTT. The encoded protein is CASRATGGGLAFF.

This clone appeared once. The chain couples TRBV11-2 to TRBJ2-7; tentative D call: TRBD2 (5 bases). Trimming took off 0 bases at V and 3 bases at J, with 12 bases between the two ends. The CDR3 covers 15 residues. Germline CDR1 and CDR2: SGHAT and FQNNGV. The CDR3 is CASSLEASGGYEQYF. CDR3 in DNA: TGTGCCAGCAGCTTAGAGGCCAGCGGTGGCTACGAGCAGTACTTC.

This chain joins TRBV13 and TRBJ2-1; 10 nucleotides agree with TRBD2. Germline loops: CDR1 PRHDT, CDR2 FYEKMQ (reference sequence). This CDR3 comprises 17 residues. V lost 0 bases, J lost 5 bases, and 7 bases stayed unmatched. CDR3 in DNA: TGTGCCAGCAGCTTAGGCCGATCTAGCGGGGGCCACAATGAGCAGTTCTTC. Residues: CASSLGRSSGGHNEQFF.

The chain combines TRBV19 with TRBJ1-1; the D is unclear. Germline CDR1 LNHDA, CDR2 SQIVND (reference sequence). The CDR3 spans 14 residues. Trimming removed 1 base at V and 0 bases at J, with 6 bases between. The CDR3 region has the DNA TGTGCCAGTAGTATAGCGGGGATGAACACTGAAGCTTTCTTT. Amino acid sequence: CASSIAGMNTEAFF. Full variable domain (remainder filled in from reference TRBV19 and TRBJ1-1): DGGITQSPKYLFRKEGQNVTLSCEQNLNHDAMYWYRQDPGQGLRLIYYSQIVNDFQKGDIAEGYSVSREKKESFPLTVTSAQKNPTAFYLCASSIAGMNTEAFFGQGTRLTVV.

As DNA, the CDR3 is TGTGCCAGCAGCTACGTAACTCCGGGACTCGCCGGGACCGGGGAGCTGTTTTTT. It specifies CASSYVTPGLAGTGELFF. The chain joins TRBV7-2 to TRBJ2-2; D may be TRBD2 (6 bases). Trimming cost V 4 bases and J 5 bases, with 23 bases left between them. Germline values: CDR1 SGHTA, CDR2 FQGNSA. The CDR3 has 18 residues. Variable domain in full (rest from reference TRBV7-2 and TRBJ2-2): GAGVSQSPSNKVTEKGKDVELRCDPISGHTALYWYRQSLGQGLEFLIYFQGNSAPDKSGLPSDRFSAERTGGSVSTLTIQRTQQEDSAVYLCASSYVTPGLAGTGELFFGEGSRLTVL.

In DNA form, the CDR3 reads TGTGCCAGCAGTTACTGGACCGGGACAGGGCCCTACGAGCAGTACTTC. Translating it yields CASSYWTGTGPYEQYF. V and J are TRBV6-2 or TRBV6-3 and TRBJ2-7; 9 bases fit TRBD1. Looked up from germline, CDR1 is MNHEY and CDR2 is SVGEGT. The CDR3 consists of 16 residues. The J segment lost 2 bases and the V segment lost 1 base, leaving 6 bases of the junction unmatched.

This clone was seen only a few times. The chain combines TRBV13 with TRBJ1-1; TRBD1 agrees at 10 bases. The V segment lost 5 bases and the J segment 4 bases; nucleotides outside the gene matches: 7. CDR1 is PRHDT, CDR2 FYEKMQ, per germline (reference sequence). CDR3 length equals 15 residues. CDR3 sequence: CASSPTGGRGTEAFF. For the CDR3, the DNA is TGTGCCAGCAGCCCGACAGGGGGCAGGGGCACTGAAGCTTTCTTT.

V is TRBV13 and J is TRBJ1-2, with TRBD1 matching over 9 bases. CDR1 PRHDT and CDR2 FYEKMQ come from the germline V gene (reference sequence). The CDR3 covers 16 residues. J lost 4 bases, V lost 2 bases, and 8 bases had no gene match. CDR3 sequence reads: CASSLYRDRDPYGYTF. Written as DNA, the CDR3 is TGTGCCAGCAGCTTATACCGGGACAGGGATCCCTATGGCTACACCTTC.

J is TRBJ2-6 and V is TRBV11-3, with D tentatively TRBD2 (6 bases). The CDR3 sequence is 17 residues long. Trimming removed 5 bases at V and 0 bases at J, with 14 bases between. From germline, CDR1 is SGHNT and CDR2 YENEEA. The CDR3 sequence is CASSPGGGTSGANVLTF. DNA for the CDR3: TGTGCCAGCAGCCCCGGTGGGGGGACCTCTGGGGCCAACGTCCTGACTTTC.

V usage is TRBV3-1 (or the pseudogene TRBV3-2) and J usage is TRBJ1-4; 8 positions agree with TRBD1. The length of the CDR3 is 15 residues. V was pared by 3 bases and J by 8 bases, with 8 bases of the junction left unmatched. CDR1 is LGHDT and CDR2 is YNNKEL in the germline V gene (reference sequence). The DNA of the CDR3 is TGTGCCAGCAGCCAGGACAGTGACAGGGGAGAAAAACTGTTTTTT. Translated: CASSQDSDRGEKLFF.

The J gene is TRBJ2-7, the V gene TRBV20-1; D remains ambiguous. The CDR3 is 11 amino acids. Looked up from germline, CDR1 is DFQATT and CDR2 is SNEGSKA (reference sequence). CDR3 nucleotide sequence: TGCAGCTTGGGCTTCGGCTACGAGCAGTACTTC. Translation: CSLGFGYEQYF.

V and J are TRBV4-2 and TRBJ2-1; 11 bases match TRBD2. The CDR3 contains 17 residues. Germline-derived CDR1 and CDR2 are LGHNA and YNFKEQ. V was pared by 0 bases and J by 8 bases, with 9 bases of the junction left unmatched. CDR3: CASSQEFLTSGVYEQFF. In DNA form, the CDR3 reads TGTGCCAGCAGCCAAGAATTTCTGACTAGCGGGGTATATGAGCAGTTCTTC.